This TCR beta chain came from a study of CD8+ T cells in alopecia areata. Indicated treatment: oral pan-JAK inhibitor, 5-10 mg twice daily. Extraction and reverse transcription of RNA yielded cDNA as the sequencing template. The method was immunoSEQ multiplex PCR; TCRdb's version includes in-frame clones alone and lacks a portion of them. The sample lists 250,000 to 350,000 clones; roughly 60% were seen once. The junction had 7 bases not matched to a gene; V was cut back by 3 bases and J by 4 bases. The germline V gene encodes CDR1 WSHSY and CDR2 SAAADI. This CDR3 is 15 amino acids long. The source is a human donor with alopecia areata. The rearrangement uses TRBV10-2 and TRBJ2-3, with 7 bases matching TRBD2. The sequencing here drew on CD4+ T cells sorted from blood, taken at roughly week 53, from a patient treated with tofacitinib. The CDR3 DNA follows: TGCGCCAGCAGTGATGAGCGGGGAGGCCCAGATACGCAGTATTTT. It codes for CASSDERGGPDTQYF.